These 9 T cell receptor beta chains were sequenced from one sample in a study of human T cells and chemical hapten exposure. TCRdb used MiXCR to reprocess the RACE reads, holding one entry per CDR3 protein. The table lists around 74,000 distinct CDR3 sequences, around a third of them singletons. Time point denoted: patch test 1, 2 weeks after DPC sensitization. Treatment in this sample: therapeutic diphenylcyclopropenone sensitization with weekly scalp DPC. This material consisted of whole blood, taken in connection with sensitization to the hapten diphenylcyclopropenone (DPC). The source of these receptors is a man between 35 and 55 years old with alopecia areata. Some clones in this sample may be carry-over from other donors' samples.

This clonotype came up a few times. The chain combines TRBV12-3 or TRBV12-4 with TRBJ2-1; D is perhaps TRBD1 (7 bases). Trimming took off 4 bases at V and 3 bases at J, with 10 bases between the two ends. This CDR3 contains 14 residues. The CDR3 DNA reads TGTGCCAGCAGTTCAGGGGGGCACTACAATGAGCAGTTCTTC. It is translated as CASSSGGHYNEQFF.

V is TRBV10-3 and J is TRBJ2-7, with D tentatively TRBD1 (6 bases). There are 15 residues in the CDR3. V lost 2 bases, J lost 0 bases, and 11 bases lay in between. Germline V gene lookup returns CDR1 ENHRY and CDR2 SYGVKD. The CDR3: CAISERTASSYEQYF. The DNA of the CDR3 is TGTGCCATCAGTGAGCGGACAGCTAGCTCCTACGAGCAGTACTTC.

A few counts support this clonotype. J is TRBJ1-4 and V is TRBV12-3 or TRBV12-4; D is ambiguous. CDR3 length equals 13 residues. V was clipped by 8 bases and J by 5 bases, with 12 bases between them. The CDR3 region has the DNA TGTGCCAGCGCCGACGGAAACAATGAAAAACTGTTTTTT. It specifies CASADGNNEKLFF.

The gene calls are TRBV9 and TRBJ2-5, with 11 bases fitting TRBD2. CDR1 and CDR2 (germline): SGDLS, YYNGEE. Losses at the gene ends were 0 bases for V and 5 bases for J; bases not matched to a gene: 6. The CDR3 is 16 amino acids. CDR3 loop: CASSVALAGGEETQYF. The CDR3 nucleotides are TGTGCCAGCAGCGTAGCTCTAGCGGGAGGAGAGGAGACCCAGTACTTC.

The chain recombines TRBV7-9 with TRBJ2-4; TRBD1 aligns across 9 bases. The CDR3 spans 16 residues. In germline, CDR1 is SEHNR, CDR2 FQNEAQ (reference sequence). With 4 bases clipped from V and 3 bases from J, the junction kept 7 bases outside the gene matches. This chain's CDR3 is CASSSWDRADKNIQYF. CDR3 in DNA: TGTGCCAGCAGCTCCTGGGACAGGGCGGACAAAAACATTCAGTACTTC.

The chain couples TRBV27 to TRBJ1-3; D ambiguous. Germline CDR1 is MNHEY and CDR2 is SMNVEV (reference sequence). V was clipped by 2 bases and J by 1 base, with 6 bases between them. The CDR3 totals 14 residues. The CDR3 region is CASSLRASGNTIYF. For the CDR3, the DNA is TGTGCCAGCAGTTTAAGAGCGTCTGGAAACACCATATATTTT.

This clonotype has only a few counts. The DNA of the CDR3 is TGCAGTGCTAGGGAACCTAGGGGGAGACTTGGGGGGAACACTGAAGCTTTCTTT. It yields the protein CSAREPRGRLGGNTEAFF. The chain has TRBV20-1 and TRBJ1-1, with D possibly being TRBD1 (6 bases). Germline assignment: CDR1 DFQATT and CDR2 SNEGSKA (reference sequence). V lost 3 bases to trimming and J lost 1 base, with 24 bases between them. This CDR3 has 18 residues.

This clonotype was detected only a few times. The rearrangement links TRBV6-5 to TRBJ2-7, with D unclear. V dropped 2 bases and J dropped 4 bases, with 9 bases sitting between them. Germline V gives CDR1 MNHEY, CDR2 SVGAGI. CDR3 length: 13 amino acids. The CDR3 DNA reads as TGTGCCAGCAGTTACAATGGACGGTACGAGCAGTACTTC. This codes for CASSYNGRYEQYF.

CDR3 sequence (DNA): TGCGCCAGCCTTAGGGCCGGGGAGCTGTTTTTT. Its translation: CASLRAGELFF. The J gene is TRBJ2-2, the V gene TRBV10-2; D not resolved. CDR1 is WSHSY and CDR2 is SAAADI in the germline V gene. V dropped 8 bases and J dropped 6 bases, with 7 bases sitting between them. The length of the CDR3 is 11 residues.